Listed here is a single TCR beta chain. These data are taken from a study of T cell changes during pregnancy in multiple sclerosis. The CDR3 is 11 residues long. Germline V gene data show CDR1 as GTSNPN and CDR2 as SVGIG (reference sequence). Trimming removed 3 bases at V and 9 bases at J, with 9 bases between. The assay was immunoSEQ multiplex PCR, and TCRdb's table has in-frame clones only and misses some. The data contain about 50,000 clones, 80% to 95% of them singletons. This receptor was identified in a female donor with multiple sclerosis, enrolled in a pregnancy study. The sample in question was CD4+ T cells from peripheral blood mononuclear cells, obtained after pregnancy. V gene TRBV30 combines with J gene TRBJ2-4; D may be TRBD1 (5 bases). CDR3 bases: TGTGCCTGGAGCGGTCAGGGCATTCAGTACTTC. It yields the protein CAWSGQGIQYF.